The clone carrying this T cell receptor (beta chain) was seen repeatedly, ten times or more. Its antigen remains unknown. This sample was taken from a study of CD8 T cells in ankylosing spondylitis. Looked up from germline, CDR1 is MNHEY and CDR2 is SVGAGI. This CDR3 is built from 14 residues. V lost 2 bases and J lost 2, with 8 bases in between. Study results and caveats: Certain motif variants had earlier appeared in reactive arthritis synovial fluid and blood. Within ankylosing spondylitis blood, a TCR beta motif made up of roughly eight highly homologous variants appeared to be characteristic.

TCRdb re-derived calls from the 5' RACE reads in MiXCR, one entry per CDR3 protein. The sample lists 250,000 or so distinct CDR3 sequences, roughly a tenth occurring once. This chain uses TRBV6-5 with TRBJ2-3; D unclear. The sequence came from a male donor with ankylosing spondylitis or in good health (not recorded which). Sequences were obtained from blood, either unsorted or a sorted T cell fraction (not recorded which). The CDR3 region has the DNA TGTGCCAGCAGTTACGGACGGACCACAGATACGCAGTATTTT. The encoded protein is CASSYGRTTDTQYF.